This TCR beta chain was found in a study of cytomegalovirus exposure and HLA in healthy donors. Donors sampled were nominally healthy, though unrecorded immune exposures were likely. V lost 0 bases to trimming and J lost 6 bases, with 6 bases between them. CDR3 length: 12 residues. Germline V gene lookup returns CDR1 LGHNA and CDR2 YNFKEQ. The PCR contained 60 Vbeta and 13 Jbeta primers. Profiling relied on immunoSEQ multiplex PCR, and the TCRdb table lists in-frame clones only, not all of them. The sample consists of roughly 130,000 clones, roughly 83% of them appearing once. Whole-study findings and limits: TCR beta sequences reportedly predicted most subjects' HLA-A and HLA-B alleles accurately. Some segments of the V type, notably TRBV6-2 and TRBV6-3, were excluded as indistinguishable.

To note about this clone: Its specificity is unknown.

The TCR comes from a man aged 18 to 35 in good health and CMV-seronegative. Sequences were obtained from PBMCs. This chain links TRBV4-2 with TRBJ2-7; D perhaps matches TRBD2 (5 bases). The CDR3 sequence: CASSQEGGEQYF. Here the CDR3 DNA reads TGTGCCAGCAGCCAAGAAGGAGGCGAGCAGTACTTC.